These 27 T cell receptor beta chains came from one sample sequenced in a study of CD8 T cells in Susac syndrome (dated by TCRdb to the late 2010s). Library method: the immunoSEQ multiplex PCR assay. RNA was extracted using the RNeasy kit, and roughly 0.5 to 1 ug of the RNA was reverse transcribed with random hexamers. TCRdb reprocessed the public reads (quality trimming at Q25 with fastp, clone calling with MiXCR) and kept in-frame beta chains. Rows with one shared CDR3 protein collapse into an entry with the most common genes and DNA. The sample table lists about 180,000 distinct CDR3 sequences, 90% to 96% of them with a count of one. Approximately 0.09% of the sample goes to the ten largest clones. Sequencing input: CD4+ T cells from PBMCs. The receptors derive from a human donor with multiple sclerosis.

CDR3 region: CASSLGEGGEQYF. In DNA form, the CDR3 reads TGTGCCAGCAGCTTAGGGGAGGGGGGAGAGCAGTACTTC. This rearrangement joins TRBV7-7 to TRBJ2-7; D possibly corresponds to TRBD2 (7 bases). This CDR3 region has 13 residues. Trimming removed 1 base from V and 7 bases from J, with 11 bases in between. Germline assignment: CDR1 SSHAT and CDR2 FNYEAQ (reference sequence).

This clonotype was found once. The rearrangement uses TRBV5-1 and TRBJ2-7, with D hard to call. Germline CDR1 SGHRS, CDR2 YFSETQ. This CDR3 spans 13 amino acids. V was trimmed by 0 bases and J by 6 bases, leaving 10 bases between them. CDR3 region: CASSLAGRSEQYF. In DNA form, the CDR3 reads TGCGCCAGCAGCTTGGCCGGCAGATCCGAGCAGTACTTC.

The rearrangement uses TRBV12-5 and TRBJ2-1; maybe TRBD2 (6 bases). Germline V lookup: CDR1 LGHNT, CDR2 FRNRAP. The CDR3 totals 13 residues. The V and J ends lost 4 bases and 7 bases respectively, with 11 bases between them. CDR3 in amino acids: CASGSSGVNEQFF. The CDR3 coding sequence is TGTGCTAGTGGTTCCTCGGGGGTGAATGAGCAGTTCTTC.

The chain links TRBV6-5 to TRBJ2-3; 8 bases are a match to TRBD2. The germline CDR1 and CDR2 sequences are MNHEY and SVGAGI. The V and J ends lost 4 bases and 0 bases, in that order; junction bases with no gene match: 12. The CDR3 covers 18 residues. The CDR3 DNA follows: TGTGCCAGCAGTTCCCCCTCCCATATAGCGGGGAGCACAGATACGCAGTATTTT. It yields the protein CASSSPSHIAGSTDTQYF.

The CDR3 is CAWNLRDRGRRGYTF. The CDR3 nucleotides read TGTGCCTGGAATCTCCGGGACAGGGGGCGTCGGGGCTACACCTTC. The chain couples TRBV30 to TRBJ1-2; 12 bases match TRBD1. CDR1 is GTSNPN and CDR2 is SVGIG in the germline V gene (reference sequence). The ends lost 4 bases at V and 8 bases at J; junction bases unmatched: 11. The CDR3 is made up of 15 amino acids.

The chain couples TRBV7-2 to TRBJ2-1; D might be TRBD1 or TRBD2, each matching 6 bases. The germline V and J ends were trimmed by 6 bases and 3 bases, with 9 bases remaining between them. The CDR3 has 13 residues. Germline values: CDR1 SGHTA, CDR2 FQGNSA. The CDR3: CASRKGGYNEQFF. Written as DNA, the CDR3 is TGTGCCAGCAGGAAGGGGGGCTACAATGAGCAGTTCTTC.

The chain is built from TRBV5-4 and TRBJ1-2; the D gene is possibly TRBD1 (6 bases). This CDR3 has 14 residues. In germline, CDR1 is SGHNT, CDR2 YYREEE (reference sequence). The V end was cut by 5 bases, the J end by 2 bases, with 13 bases between. The CDR3 nucleotides read TGTGCCAGCAGGTATAACAGGGTGAACTATGGCTACACCTTC. Translating gives CASRYNRVNYGYTF.

The V and J genes are TRBV27 and TRBJ2-7, with 10 bases that match TRBD1. Germline lookup yields CDR1 MNHEY and CDR2 SMNVEV (reference sequence). The CDR3 extends over 14 amino acids. J gave up 3 bases and V 5 bases, and 4 bases lay outside the gene matches. DNA of the CDR3: TGTGCCAGCAGTCCCGACAGGGGGCTCTACGAGCAGTACTTC. Its protein product is CASSPDRGLYEQYF.

DNA of the CDR3: TGTGCCAGCAGTGAATGGGGATATGGCTACACCTTC. Translation gives CASSEWGYGYTF. The chain employs TRBV25-1 and TRBJ1-2; no clear D gene. CDR1 is MGHDK, CDR2 SYGVNS, per germline. This CDR3 has 12 residues. V was shortened by 1 base and J by 5 bases, with 5 bases between the two germline ends.

The V call is TRBV30, the J call TRBJ1-1; no clear D. V lost 2 bases, J lost 3 bases, and 4 bases lay in between. CDR3 size: 11 residues. The germline CDR1 and CDR2 sequences are GTSNPN and SVGIG (reference sequence). CDR3 DNA sequence: TGTGCCTGGAGTTCTTACACTGAAGCTTTCTTT. Protein product: CAWSSYTEAFF. The whole variable domain, filled in from reference TRBV30 and TRBJ1-1, reads SQTIHQWPATLVQPVGSPLSLECTVEGTSNPNLYWYRQAAGRGLQLLFYSVGIGQISSEVPQNLSASRPQDRQFILSSKKLLLSDSGFYLCAWSSYTEAFFGQGTRLTVV.

This clonotype was found once. The V gene is TRBV7-2, the J gene TRBJ2-5; D might be TRBD1 (5 bases). The germline V gene encodes CDR1 SGHTA and CDR2 FQGNSA. The length of the CDR3 is 19 residues. The V and J ends lost 1 base and 1 base respectively, with 22 bases between them. The CDR3 DNA is TGTGCCAGCAGCTTAGGTCCTTTGGGCAGGGCGGCGGCCCAAGAGACCCAGTACTTC. This codes for CASSLGPLGRAAAQETQYF.

J is TRBJ1-6 and V is TRBV7-6, with 9 bases lining up with TRBD1. V lost 1 base, J lost 7 bases, and 5 bases stayed unmatched. This CDR3 is built from 16 residues. Germline lookup yields CDR1 SGHVS and CDR2 FNYEAQ. The CDR3 DNA sequence: TGTGCCAGCAGCTTAGGCTCACAGGGGGCCAATTCACCCCTCCACTTT. Residues: CASSLGSQGANSPLHF.

This sequence joins TRBV6-5 and TRBJ2-5; the D is unclear. Trimming shortened V by 4 bases and J by 6 bases, and 12 bases separated the two germline ends. Germline CDR1 is MNHEY and CDR2 is SVGAGI. CDR3 size: 13 residues. Here the CDR3 reads CASSSSRMKTQYF. CDR3 in DNA: TGTGCCAGCAGTTCGTCGAGGATGAAGACCCAGTACTTC.

CDR3 protein: CSARIRGNQQPQHF. The CDR3, as DNA: TGCAGTGCTAGAATCAGGGGCAATCAACAGCCCCAGCATTTT. V is TRBV20-1 and J is TRBJ1-5, with D possibly TRBD1 on 6 matching bases. In germline, CDR1 is DFQATT, CDR2 SNEGSKA (reference sequence). Between the trimmed V and J ends, which lost 2 bases and 7 bases, there was a span of 15 bases. CDR3 length: 14 amino acids.

This chain links TRBV18 with TRBJ2-1; D might be TRBD1 (6 bases). The CDR3 covers 14 residues. In germline, CDR1 is KGHSH, CDR2 LQKENI. The ends were cut back, 6 bases at V and 3 bases at J, with 12 bases in the middle. This CDR3 reads CASSTGLVYNEQFF. Written as DNA, the CDR3 is TGTGCCAGCTCTACAGGGTTGGTCTACAATGAGCAGTTCTTC.

The chain has TRBV5-1 and TRBJ2-7; possibly TRBD1 for D (6 bases). V shed 1 base and J shed 8 bases, with 16 bases lying between them. CDR3 length equals 14 residues. CDR1 and CDR2 from the germline V gene are SGHRS and YFSETQ. The DNA of the CDR3 is TGCGCCAGCAGCTTGTCAGGGGATACTACGAAGCAGTACTTC. Translation gives CASSLSGDTTKQYF.

The V call is TRBV29-1, the J call TRBJ2-1; the match to TRBD2 covers 7 bases. In germline, CDR1 is SQVTM, CDR2 ANQGSEA. The CDR3 spans 14 residues. V shed 1 base, J shed 0 bases, and the junction held 0 bases outside the gene matches. CDR3 DNA: TGCAGCGTTGAAGGGACTAGCTCCTACAATGAGCAGTTCTTC. It translates to CSVEGTSSYNEQFF.

The V and J genes are TRBV20-1 and TRBJ2-5; possibly TRBD1 for D (5 bases). The germline V gene has CDR1 DFQATT and CDR2 SNEGSKA (reference sequence). The germline V and J ends were trimmed by 1 base and 5 bases, with 20 bases remaining between them. The CDR3 totals 16 residues. The CDR3 DNA sequence: TGCAGTGCTAGAGGGGGTTTTGTGGGGCGGCGGGAGACCCAGTACTTC. As protein: CSARGGFVGRRETQYF.

The chain joins TRBV5-1 to TRBJ2-3; D is perhaps TRBD1 (6 bases). The CDR3 spans 15 residues. Trimming cost V 4 bases and J 2 bases, with 14 bases left between them. Germline V gives CDR1 SGHRS, CDR2 YFSETQ. The chain's CDR3 is CASSPTGLDTDTQYF. CDR3 sequence (DNA): TGCGCCAGCAGCCCAACAGGGTTGGACACAGATACGCAGTATTTT.

The chain joins TRBV3-1 to TRBJ2-7; 7 bases are a match to TRBD2. CDR1 is LGHDT and CDR2 is YNNKEL in the germline V gene (reference sequence). V lost 4 bases to trimming and J lost 2 bases; unmatched junction nucleotides: 11. The CDR3 runs to 16 residues. Here the CDR3 reads CASSRRAGSFPYEQYF. In DNA, the CDR3 is TGTGCCAGCAGCCGACGAGCGGGGTCCTTCCCCTACGAGCAGTACTTC.

The table lists this clonotype with a few counts. Relative to the germline gene, one junction end is altered; a read error may explain this. The chain is built from TRBV6-1 and TRBJ2-5, with 10 positions matching TRBD1. In germline, CDR1 is MNHNS, CDR2 SASEGT. The CDR3 contains 13 residues. This CDR3 reads CVGDRGLQETQYF. The CDR3 nucleotides read TGCGTGGGGGACAGGGGACTCCAAGAGACCCAGTACTTC.

This chain joins TRBV9 and TRBJ1-2; D call uncertain. V lost 0 bases, J lost 8 bases, and 11 bases lay in between. Germline assignment: CDR1 SGDLS and CDR2 YYNGEE. The CDR3 length is 13 residues. CDR3 in amino acids: CASSVAPRIGYTF. CDR3 bases: TGTGCCAGCAGCGTAGCTCCCAGGATCGGCTACACCTTC.

The chain couples TRBV29-1 to TRBJ2-1; the D gene is possibly TRBD2 (6 bases). The CDR3 spans 15 residues. Germline V gene data show CDR1 as SQVTM and CDR2 as ANQGSEA. The V end lost 7 bases, the J end lost 3 bases, and 19 bases lay between the germline ends. CDR3 residues: CSAGGSGEFYNEQFF. The CDR3 DNA sequence: TGCAGCGCCGGTGGTTCGGGAGAATTCTACAATGAGCAGTTCTTC.

The J gene is TRBJ2-1, the V gene TRBV29-1; TRBD2 matches 12 bases. CDR1 is SQVTM, CDR2 ANQGSEA, per germline. Losses at the gene ends were 7 bases for V and 6 bases for J; bases not matched to a gene: 7. The CDR3 runs 14 residues. This chain's CDR3 is CSASPGLAGNEQFF. The CDR3 region has the DNA TGCAGCGCCTCGCCGGGACTAGCGGGCAATGAGCAGTTCTTC.

The chain couples TRBV7-9 to TRBJ2-4, with TRBD1 matching over 10 bases. The junction had 5 bases not matched to a gene; V was cut back by 3 bases and J by 6 bases. The germline gives CDR1 SEHNR, CDR2 FQNEAQ (reference sequence). The CDR3 loop spans 15 amino acids. The CDR3 reads CASSFDRDRGNIQYF. CDR3 coding DNA: TGTGCCAGCAGCTTCGACCGGGACAGGGGAAACATTCAGTACTTC.

In this sample, this clonotype turned up once. The chain carries TRBV27 and TRBJ2-3; weak D call: TRBD1 (7 bases). The ends were cut back, 5 bases at V and 7 bases at J, with 22 bases in the middle. Germline V gene sequence: CDR1 MNHEY, CDR2 SMNVEV (reference sequence). The CDR3 is made up of 16 amino acids. The CDR3 sequence: CASSPQGGAHMNTQYF. Written as DNA, the CDR3 is TGTGCCAGCAGTCCCCAGGGGGGCGCCCACATGAATACGCAGTATTTT.

The chain carries TRBV20-1 and TRBJ1-6, with D tentatively TRBD1 (6 bases). CDR1 and CDR2 from the germline V gene are DFQATT and SNEGSKA (reference sequence). Trimming cost V 5 bases and J 6 bases, with 14 bases left between them. CDR3 length: 14 amino acids. The CDR3 DNA follows: TGCAGTGCTCGTTTCGGACAGCTTAATTCACCCCTCCACTTT. It encodes CSARFGQLNSPLHF.